The sequence of this T cell receptor beta chain was determined in a study of blood T cell repertoires in COVID-19. About the study: The origin of the acute and convalescent COVID-19 samples was the United States, Italy and Spain. Sample material is recorded as cDNA or gDNA derived from T cells, B-cell-depleted T cells, or PBMCs.

The CDR3 consists of 16 residues. Per germline, CDR1 LNHDA and CDR2 SQIVND (reference sequence). V gave up 5 bases and J gave up 6 bases; unmatched junction bases: 11. Methods used by the authors: Researchers report that nucleated cell counts were estimated from reference gene primer amplification. Generated by immunoSEQ multiplex PCR, the TCRdb table keeps only in-frame clones and is missing some. V, J and clone size are those of that table, while D and trimming were read from the DNA. The sample has 150,000 to 250,000 clones, around 87% seen once. Recovered status applied to Cohort 3 donors who had two consecutive negative PCRs. It also applied to those with clearance or with symptom resolution.

This rearrangement joins TRBV19 to TRBJ1-1; 11 bases match TRBD1. What was sequenced was PBMCs or T cells enriched from blood (not recorded which). This receptor was identified in a woman between 25 and 40 years old who had recovered from COVID-19. DNA of the CDR3: TGTGCCAGTAGTCTAAAACCGGGACAGGGGGGAGCTGAAGCTTTCTTT. This translates into CASSLKPGQGGAEAFF.